The 31 T cell receptor beta chains listed next were all sequenced from one sample in a study of early T cells in non-severe SARS-CoV-2 infection (dated by TCRdb to the early 2020s). Library method: 5' RACE. The sequencing machine was a NextSeq 500. The public reads were reprocessed in TCRdb via fastp at Q25 and MiXCR, keeping in-frame beta chains. One record per CDR3 amino acid sequence lists the most common genes and DNA. The sample includes some 28,000 distinct CDR3 sequences, with 5.8% observed a single time. The top ten constitute less than 6.5% of the sample. Sequencing input: whole blood. Receptor source: an adult who was a healthcare worker with PCR-confirmed SARS-CoV-2 infection or an uninfected control (not recorded which).

In this sample, this clonotype turned up many times. The J gene is TRBJ1-1, the V gene TRBV12-5; 8 bases line up with TRBD1. Germline V CDR1 and CDR2: LGHNT, FRNRAP. This CDR3 has 19 amino acids. The trim removed 0 bases at V and 1 base at J, leaving 13 bases unmatched. The CDR3 DNA sequence: TGTGCTAGTGGTTTGGTCCTGGGACAGGAATGGGTCAGGAACACTGAAGCTTTCTTT. This codes for CASGLVLGQEWVRNTEAFF.

Many counts were recorded for this clonotype. This chain joins TRBV11-3 and TRBJ2-7; 11 bases match TRBD1. The junction had 2 bases not matched to a gene; V was cut back by 4 bases and J by 0 bases. The CDR3 runs 15 residues. Germline V gives CDR1 SGHNT, CDR2 YENEEA. In DNA, the CDR3 is TGTGCCAGCAGCTGGGGGACAGGGGGCTCCTACGAGCAGTACTTC. Protein product: CASSWGTGGSYEQYF.

This clonotype was seen at least ten times. The chain employs TRBV7-3 and TRBJ2-3; D is tentatively TRBD1 or TRBD2 (5 bases each). The CDR3 consists of 16 residues. The germline V and J ends were trimmed by 2 bases and 1 base, with 13 bases remaining between them. Germline CDR1 is SGHTA and CDR2 is FQGTGA. This chain's CDR3 is CASSLSGRGRTDTQYF. In DNA form, the CDR3 reads TGTGCCAGCAGCTTATCCGGACGGGGCCGCACAGATACGCAGTATTTT.

This clonotype has at least ten counts. J is TRBJ1-6 and V is TRBV18; unclear D gene. Trimming pared 2 bases from V and 5 bases from J, leaving 13 bases between. This CDR3 comprises 16 residues. From germline, CDR1 is KGHSH and CDR2 LQKENI. CDR3: CASSPGSRQDNSPLHF. CDR3 sequence (DNA): TGTGCCAGCTCACCAGGTTCGCGGCAGGATAATTCACCCCTCCACTTT.

At least ten counts were recorded for this clonotype. The chain combines TRBV18 with TRBJ1-5; 10 bases are shared with TRBD1. Germline lookup yields CDR1 KGHSH and CDR2 LQKENI. The CDR3 consists of 20 residues. The ends lost 4 bases at V and 1 base at J; junction bases unmatched: 16. CDR3 nucleotide sequence: TGTGCCAGCTCACTAACGGCGGCAAGGGACAGGGGCTGGAGCAATCAGCCCCAGCATTTT. Protein sequence: CASSLTAARDRGWSNQPQHF.

There are many counts of this clonotype. The chain combines TRBV6-6 with TRBJ2-7; 13 bases line up with TRBD2. The CDR3 sequence is 15 residues long. Germline assignment: CDR1 MNHNY and CDR2 SVGAGI (reference sequence). V trimming: 6 bases; J trimming: 3 bases; junction bases outside the gene matches: 5. The CDR3 here is CASRQLAGGHYEQYF. The CDR3, as DNA: TGTGCCAGCAGACAACTAGCGGGAGGGCACTACGAGCAGTACTTC.

Worth noting for this clonotype: This may be a read error: a much more frequent sequence differs by one nucleotide. The chain combines TRBV6-1 with TRBJ1-2; 7 bases are shared with TRBD1. The CDR3 is 15 residues long. Germline values: CDR1 MNHNS, CDR2 SASEGT. CDR3 nucleotides: TGTGTCAGCAGCGGAGGGACAGAATCTAACTATGGCTACACCTTC. Encoded protein: CVSSGGTESNYGYTF.

This clonotype was seen ten or more times. The chain combines TRBV20-1 with TRBJ1-2; 8 bases align to TRBD1. V lost 2 bases and J lost 8; bases outside the gene matches: 10. Germline loops: CDR1 DFQATT, CDR2 SNEGSKA (reference sequence). CDR3 length equals 14 residues. CDR3 loop: CSARSIQGAVGYTF. Written as DNA, the CDR3 is TGCAGTGCTAGATCTATCCAGGGGGCGGTCGGCTACACCTTC.

The genes are TRBV12-3 or TRBV12-4 and TRBJ1-1; D may be TRBD1 (5 bases). The CDR3 loop spans 19 amino acids. Trimming removed 3 bases from V and 4 bases from J, with 27 bases in between. CDR3 nucleotide sequence: TGTGCCAGCAGTTTTATCCCCAATAAGGGGATTCTGTTAAGCACTGAAGCTTTCTTT. This gives the protein CASSFIPNKGILLSTEAFF.

This clonotype was recorded at least ten times. J is TRBJ1-5 and V is TRBV9; maybe TRBD1 (5 bases). V lost 0 bases to trimming and J lost 4 bases, with 8 bases between them. This CDR3 contains 14 residues. The V gene's germline CDR1 is SGDLS and CDR2 YYNGEE. Here the CDR3 reads CASSVEGRNQPQHF. For the CDR3, the DNA is TGTGCCAGCAGCGTAGAGGGGCGAAATCAGCCCCAGCATTTT.

This clonotype has a handful of counts. The chain has TRBV30 and TRBJ1-5; tentatively, D is TRBD1 (5 bases). The CDR3 is 15 residues long. Trimming took off 2 bases at V and 4 bases at J, with 15 bases between the two ends. The V gene's germline CDR1 is GTSNPN and CDR2 SVGIG (reference sequence). The CDR3 DNA follows: TGTGCCTGGAGTCTGGGTCCTGGGGGGAATCAGCCCCAGCATTTT. Encoded protein: CAWSLGPGGNQPQHF. Using reference TRBV30 and TRBJ1-5 for the parts outside the CDR3, the full variable domain is SQTIHQWPATLVQPVGSPLSLECTVEGTSNPNLYWYRQAAGRGLQLLFYSVGIGQISSEVPQNLSASRPQDRQFILSSKKLLLSDSGFYLCAWSLGPGGNQPQHFGDGTRLSIL.

CDR3 nucleotides: TGTGCCAGCAGATCCACAGATACGCAGTATTTT. Residues: CASRSTDTQYF. V gene TRBV5-6 combines with J gene TRBJ2-3; no firm D call. The CDR3 spans 11 residues. Germline CDR1 and CDR2: SGHDT and YYEEEE. V shed 5 bases and J shed 2 bases, with 3 bases lying between them.

Regarding this clonotype: A read error is possible here, since a much larger clone lies one base away. It is likely a read error, because the conserved phenylalanine at the end of the CDR3 is missing. The chain uses TRBV11-2 and TRBJ2-7; the D gene is possibly TRBD2 (6 bases). Deletions cut 5 bases from V and 3 bases from J, with 11 bases between. Germline V CDR1 and CDR2: SGHAT, FQNNGV. This CDR3 is built from 13 residues. CDR3 sequence reads: CASSARGYYEQYS. In nucleotides, the CDR3 is TGTGCCAGCAGCGCCCGGGGGTACTACGAGCAGTACTCC.

This clonotype has a count of ten or more. The chain uses TRBV11-2 and TRBJ2-4, with 7 bases matching TRBD2. Per germline, CDR1 SGHAT and CDR2 FQNNGV. Trimming cost V 5 bases and J 7 bases; bases outside gene matches: 2. The CDR3 consists of 12 residues. The DNA of the CDR3 is TGTGCCAGCAGCGCACTAGCGAACATTCAGTACTTC. This sequence encodes CASSALANIQYF.

This clonotype was observed many times. This chain links TRBV6-6 with TRBJ2-5; D is perhaps TRBD1 (5 bases). Between the trimmed V and J ends, which lost 0 bases and 1 base, there was a span of 12 bases. Germline V gene data show CDR1 as MNHNY and CDR2 as SVGAGI (reference sequence). There are 16 residues in the CDR3. The CDR3 spells CASSYSRQLVQETQYF. In DNA, the CDR3 is TGTGCCAGCAGTTACTCTAGACAGTTGGTCCAAGAGACCCAGTACTTC.

Many counts were recorded for this clonotype. The rearrangement joins TRBV12-3 or TRBV12-4 to TRBJ2-7; D could derive from TRBD1 or TRBD2 (5 bases each). This CDR3 is 13 amino acids long. With 5 bases removed from V and 3 bases from J, the gap between germline ends came to 11 bases. The CDR3 nucleotides are TGTGCCAGCAGTCAGGGACGACTCTACGAGCAGTACTTC. This sequence encodes CASSQGRLYEQYF.

This clonotype was seen more than once but under ten times. The chain combines TRBV5-1 with TRBJ2-1; TRBD2 matches at 13 bases. The V and J ends lost 4 bases and 7 bases, in that order; junction bases with no gene match: 5. This CDR3 region has 15 residues. Germline CDR1 SGHRS, CDR2 YFSETQ. This CDR3 reads CASSTGLAGDNEQFF. CDR3 DNA: TGCGCCAGCAGCACCGGACTAGCGGGAGATAATGAGCAGTTCTTC.

In its sample, this clonotype was seen many times. The V gene is TRBV6-6, the J gene TRBJ1-1; the match to TRBD1 covers 7 bases. The V gene end was trimmed by 3 bases and the J gene end by 1 base; junction bases not matched to a gene: 2. Germline lookup yields CDR1 MNHNY and CDR2 SVGAGI (reference sequence). The CDR3 contains 14 residues. The CDR3 coding sequence is TGTGCCAGCAGTTATAACAGGGGGAACACTGAAGCTTTCTTT. Translated, it gives CASSYNRGNTEAFF.

This clonotype ranks as medium-sized. The chain joins TRBV5-1 to TRBJ1-5; D perhaps matches TRBD1 (5 bases). Germline CDR1 SGHRS, CDR2 YFSETQ. Trimming cost V 0 bases and J 4 bases, with 11 bases left between them. The CDR3 sequence is 15 residues long. CDR3 residues: CASSLAGGFNQPQHF. For the CDR3, the DNA is TGCGCCAGCAGCTTGGCGGGGGGGTTTAATCAGCCCCAGCATTTT. Looking up the rest from reference TRBV5-1 and TRBJ1-5 gives the full variable domain: KAGVTQTPRYLIKTRGQQVTLSCSPISGHRSVSWYQQTPGQGLQFLFEYFSETQRNKGNFPGRFSGRQFSNSRSEMNVSTLELGDSALYLCASSLAGGFNQPQHFGDGTRLSIL.

The sample holds many counts of this clonotype. This CDR3 reads CASSQQGLGYTF. The CDR3 DNA reads as TGCGCCAGCAGTCAACAGGGACTTGGCTACACCTTC. This rearrangement joins TRBV10-2 to TRBJ1-2; D perhaps matches TRBD1 (6 bases). V was trimmed by 5 bases and J by 7 bases, leaving 11 bases between them. The CDR3 has 12 amino acids. Per the germline V gene, CDR1 is WSHSY and CDR2 is SAAADI.

This clonotype was seen at least ten times. The chain employs TRBV6-6 and TRBJ2-5; D ambiguous. Germline CDR1 MNHNY, CDR2 SVGAGI (reference sequence). CDR3 length: 15 amino acids. Between the trimmed V and J ends, which lost 0 bases and 2 bases, there was a span of 10 bases. For the CDR3, the DNA is TGTGCCAGCAGTTACTCGAATCCTATACAAGAGACCCAGTACTTC. Translation gives CASSYSNPIQETQYF.

In its sample, this clonotype was seen many times. This chain connects TRBV3-1 to TRBJ2-7, with 7 bases fitting TRBD2. Germline CDR1 and CDR2: LGHDT and YNNKEL (reference sequence). V lost 2 bases and J lost 3; bases outside the gene matches: 4. The CDR3 sequence is 14 residues long. CDR3 sequence: CASSQRLARYEQYF. The CDR3 DNA sequence: TGTGCCAGCAGCCAACGACTAGCCCGCTACGAGCAGTACTTC.

With respect to this clonotype: A junction boundary mismatches the germline segment, possibly from a read error. The chain links TRBV6-5 to TRBJ1-1, with TRBD1 matching 7 bases. This CDR3 contains 15 residues. Per the germline V gene, CDR1 is MNHEY and CDR2 is SVGAGI. The CDR3 loop reads CVSTPKRGLRTEAFF. The CDR3 nucleotides read TGTGTCAGCACGCCGAAAAGGGGGCTTAGGACTGAAGCTTTCTTT.

This clonotype came up many times. The rearrangement joins TRBV18 to TRBJ1-2; tentatively, D is TRBD1 (6 bases). Germline lookup yields CDR1 KGHSH and CDR2 LQKENI. The V gene lost 5 bases and the J gene lost 3 bases, with 13 bases spanning the gap. This CDR3 has 14 amino acids. The CDR3 region is CASSEQGFDYGYTF. CDR3 in DNA: TGTGCCAGCTCAGAACAGGGATTCGACTATGGCTACACCTTC.

The V call is TRBV29-1, the J call TRBJ2-7; tentatively, D is TRBD1 (5 bases). The V end lost 2 bases, the J end lost 3 bases, and 8 bases lay between the germline ends. CDR1 SQVTM and CDR2 ANQGSEA come from the germline V gene. This CDR3 has 12 residues. This CDR3 reads CSVEKGNYEQYF. CDR3 nucleotides: TGCAGCGTTGAAAAGGGGAACTACGAGCAGTACTTC.

The sample holds many counts of this clonotype. The V gene is TRBV10-3, the J gene TRBJ2-1; 7 positions agree with TRBD2. The CDR3 has 17 residues. In germline, CDR1 is ENHRY, CDR2 SYGVKD. V shed 7 bases and J 0 bases; nucleotides not matched to a gene: 12. The CDR3 spells CAIMSGTRLSSYNEQFF. CDR3 nucleotide sequence: TGTGCCATCATGAGCGGGACCCGGTTGAGCTCCTACAATGAGCAGTTCTTC.

The sample holds a few counts of this clonotype. V is TRBV6-1 and J is TRBJ1-6, with D possibly matching TRBD1 (5 bases). Germline CDR1 is MNHNS and CDR2 is SASEGT. The CDR3 has 16 amino acids. V lost 6 bases to trimming and J lost 6 bases, with 18 bases between them. The CDR3 coding sequence is TGTGCCAGCAGGTCGGAAGAGGGGCGTCCTAATTCACCCCTCCACTTT. Encoded protein: CASRSEEGRPNSPLHF.

This clonotype was counted ten times or more. The chain recombines TRBV18 with TRBJ2-3, with 9 bases matching TRBD1. Trimming took 3 bases from V and 3 from J; bases not matched to a gene: 7. This CDR3 comprises 16 residues. From germline, CDR1 is KGHSH and CDR2 LQKENI. In DNA form, the CDR3 reads TGTGCCAGCTCACCGTCCTTGACAGGGGGAACAGATACGCAGTATTTT. Protein sequence: CASSPSLTGGTDTQYF.

In its sample, this clonotype was seen a few times. The chain is built from TRBV5-1 and TRBJ2-1; D is ambiguous. The CDR3 covers 12 residues. Germline-derived CDR1 and CDR2 are SGHRS and YFSETQ. V dropped 4 bases and J dropped 8 bases, with 10 bases sitting between them. CDR3 in amino acids: CASSLQGDEQFF. The CDR3 nucleotides are TGCGCCAGCAGCCTCCAAGGTGATGAGCAGTTCTTC.

This clonotype was observed a few times. This rearrangement joins TRBV7-9 to TRBJ1-2, with 8 bases fitting TRBD1. The germline CDR1 and CDR2 sequences are SEHNR and FQNEAQ (reference sequence). The CDR3 runs to 16 residues. J was trimmed by 2 bases and V by 0 bases; bases with no gene match: 5. The CDR3 protein is CASSLAGGQGNYGYTF. In DNA, the CDR3 is TGTGCCAGCAGCTTAGCGGGTGGACAGGGAAACTATGGCTACACCTTC.

This clonotype was seen ten or more times. V is TRBV7-2 and J is TRBJ2-3; the match to TRBD2 covers 8 bases. The CDR3 loop spans 18 amino acids. Unmatched junction bases numbered 13, after V lost 4 bases and J lost 1 base. Germline lookup yields CDR1 SGHTA and CDR2 FQGNSA. The chain's CDR3 is CASSYRQFARGGTDTQYF. The DNA for the CDR3 is TGTGCCAGCAGCTACCGGCAGTTCGCGCGGGGGGGCACAGATACGCAGTATTTT.